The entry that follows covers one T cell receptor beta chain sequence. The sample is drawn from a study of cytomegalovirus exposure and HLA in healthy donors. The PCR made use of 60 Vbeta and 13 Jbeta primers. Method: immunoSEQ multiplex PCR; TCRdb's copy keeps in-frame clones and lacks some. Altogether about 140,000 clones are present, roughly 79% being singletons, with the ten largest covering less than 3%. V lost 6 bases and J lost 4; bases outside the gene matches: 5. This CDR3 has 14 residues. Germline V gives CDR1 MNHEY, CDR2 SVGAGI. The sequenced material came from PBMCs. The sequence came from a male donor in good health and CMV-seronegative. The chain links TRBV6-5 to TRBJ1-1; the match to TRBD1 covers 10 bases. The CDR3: CASSPGTGATEAFF. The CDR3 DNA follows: TGTGCCAGCAGCCCCGGGACAGGGGCCACTGAAGCTTTCTTT.